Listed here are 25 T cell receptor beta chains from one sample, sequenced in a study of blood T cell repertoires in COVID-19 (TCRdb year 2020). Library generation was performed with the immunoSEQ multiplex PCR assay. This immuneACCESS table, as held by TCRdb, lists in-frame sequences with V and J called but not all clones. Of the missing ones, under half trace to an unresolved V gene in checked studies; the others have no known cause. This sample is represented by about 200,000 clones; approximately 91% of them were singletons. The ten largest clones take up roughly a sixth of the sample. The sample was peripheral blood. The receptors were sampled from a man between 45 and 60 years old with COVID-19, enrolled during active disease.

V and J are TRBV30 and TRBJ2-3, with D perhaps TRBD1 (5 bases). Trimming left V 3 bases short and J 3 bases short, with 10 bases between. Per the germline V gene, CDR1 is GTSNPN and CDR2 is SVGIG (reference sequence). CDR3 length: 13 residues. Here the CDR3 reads CAWRGLGTDTQYF. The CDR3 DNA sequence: TGTGCCTGGAGGGGGCTGGGGACAGATACGCAGTATTTT.

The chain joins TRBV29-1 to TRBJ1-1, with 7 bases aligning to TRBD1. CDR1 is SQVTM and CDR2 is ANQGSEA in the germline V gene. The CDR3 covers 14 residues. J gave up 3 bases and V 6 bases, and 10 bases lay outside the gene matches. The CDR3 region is CSVRPTGADTEAFF. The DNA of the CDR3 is TGCAGCGTCCGGCCCACAGGGGCGGACACTGAAGCTTTCTTT.

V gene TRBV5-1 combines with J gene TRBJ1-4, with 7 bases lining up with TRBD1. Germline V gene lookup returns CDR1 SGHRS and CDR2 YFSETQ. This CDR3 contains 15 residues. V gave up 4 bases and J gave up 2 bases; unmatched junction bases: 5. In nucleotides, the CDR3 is TGCGCCAGCAGCGGACTGGGACAGACTAATGAAAAACTGTTTTTT. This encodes CASSGLGQTNEKLFF.

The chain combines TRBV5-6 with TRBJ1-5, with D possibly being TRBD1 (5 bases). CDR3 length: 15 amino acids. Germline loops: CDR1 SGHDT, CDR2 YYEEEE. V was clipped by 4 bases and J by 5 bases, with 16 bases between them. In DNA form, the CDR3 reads TGTGCCAGCAGCCGGAGGGGCAGGAGGGATCAGCCCCAGCATTTT. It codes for CASSRRGRRDQPQHF.

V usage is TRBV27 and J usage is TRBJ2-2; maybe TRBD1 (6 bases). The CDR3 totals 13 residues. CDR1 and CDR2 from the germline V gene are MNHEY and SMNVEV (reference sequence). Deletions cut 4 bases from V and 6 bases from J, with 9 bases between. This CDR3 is CASSWNRAGELFF. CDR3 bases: TGTGCCAGCAGTTGGAACAGGGCCGGGGAGCTGTTTTTT.

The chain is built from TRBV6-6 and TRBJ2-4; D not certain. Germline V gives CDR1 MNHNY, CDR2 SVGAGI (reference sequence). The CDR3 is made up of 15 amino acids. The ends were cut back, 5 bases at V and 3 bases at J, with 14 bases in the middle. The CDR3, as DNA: TGTGCCAGCAGTCCCGTAAACTCGGGCAAAAACATTCAGTACTTC. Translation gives CASSPVNSGKNIQYF.

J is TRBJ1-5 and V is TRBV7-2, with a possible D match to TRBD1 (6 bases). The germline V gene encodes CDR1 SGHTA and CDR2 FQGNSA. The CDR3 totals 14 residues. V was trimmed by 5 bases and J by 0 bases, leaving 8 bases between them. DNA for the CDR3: TGTGCCAGCAGCCGGGACATTAGCAATCAGCCCCAGCATTTT. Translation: CASSRDISNQPQHF.

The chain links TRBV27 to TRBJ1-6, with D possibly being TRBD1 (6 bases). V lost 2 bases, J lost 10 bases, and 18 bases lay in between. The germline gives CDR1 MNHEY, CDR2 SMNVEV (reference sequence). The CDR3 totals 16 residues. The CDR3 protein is CASSLQDSRLGSPLHF. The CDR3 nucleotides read TGTGCCAGCAGTTTACAGGACAGCCGACTTGGATCACCCCTCCACTTT.

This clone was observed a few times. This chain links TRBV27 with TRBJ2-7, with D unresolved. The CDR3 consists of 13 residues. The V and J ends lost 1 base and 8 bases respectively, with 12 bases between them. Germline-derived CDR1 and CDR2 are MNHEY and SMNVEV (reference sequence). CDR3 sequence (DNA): TGTGCCAGCAGTTTATTCCCTCTAGAACAGCAGTACTTC. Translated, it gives CASSLFPLEQQYF.

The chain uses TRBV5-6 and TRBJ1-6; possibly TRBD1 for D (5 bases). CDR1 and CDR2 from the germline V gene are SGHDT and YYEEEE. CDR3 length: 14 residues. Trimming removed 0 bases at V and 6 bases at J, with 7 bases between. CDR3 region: CASSLGQLNSPLHF. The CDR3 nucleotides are TGTGCCAGCAGCTTGGGACAGCTTAATTCACCCCTCCACTTT.

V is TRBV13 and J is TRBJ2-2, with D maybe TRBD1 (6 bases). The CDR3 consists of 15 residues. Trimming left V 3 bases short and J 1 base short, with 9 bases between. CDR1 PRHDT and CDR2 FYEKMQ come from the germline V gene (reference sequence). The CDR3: CASSLGQMNTGELFF. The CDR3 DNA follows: TGTGCCAGCAGCTTGGGACAAATGAACACCGGGGAGCTGTTTTTT.

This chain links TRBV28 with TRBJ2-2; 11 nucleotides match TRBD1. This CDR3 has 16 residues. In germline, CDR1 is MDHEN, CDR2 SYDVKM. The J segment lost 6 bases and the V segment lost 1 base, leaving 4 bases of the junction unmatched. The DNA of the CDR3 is TGTGCCAGCAGTTTATTCGGACAGGGGGCGCCCGGGGAGCTGTTTTTT. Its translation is CASSLFGQGAPGELFF.

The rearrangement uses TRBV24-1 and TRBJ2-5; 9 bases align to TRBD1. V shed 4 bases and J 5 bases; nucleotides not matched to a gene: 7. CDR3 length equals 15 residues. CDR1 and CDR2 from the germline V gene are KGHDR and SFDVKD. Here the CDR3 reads CATSDQQGAGETQYF. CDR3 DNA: TGTGCCACCAGTGACCAACAGGGGGCGGGTGAGACCCAGTACTTC.

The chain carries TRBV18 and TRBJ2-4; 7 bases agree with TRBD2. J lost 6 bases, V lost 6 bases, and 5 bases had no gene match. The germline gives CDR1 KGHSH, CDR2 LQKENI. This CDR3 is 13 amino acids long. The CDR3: CASSVGEGNIQYF. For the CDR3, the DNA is TGTGCCAGCTCCGTGGGGGAGGGAAACATTCAGTACTTC. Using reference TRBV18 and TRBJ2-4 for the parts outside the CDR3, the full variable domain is NAGVMQNPRHLVRRRGQEARLRCSPMKGHSHVYWYRQLPEEGLKFMVYLQKENIIDESGMPKERFSAEFPKEGPSILRIQQVVRGDSAAYFCASSVGEGNIQYFGAGTRLSVL.

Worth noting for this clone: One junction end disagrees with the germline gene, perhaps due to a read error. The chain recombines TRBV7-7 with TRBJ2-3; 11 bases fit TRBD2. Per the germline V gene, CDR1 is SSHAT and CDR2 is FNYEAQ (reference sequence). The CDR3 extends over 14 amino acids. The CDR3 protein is CASRPTSGRHTQYF. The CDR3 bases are TGTGCTAGCAGACCAACTAGCGGGAGACATACGCAGTATTTT.

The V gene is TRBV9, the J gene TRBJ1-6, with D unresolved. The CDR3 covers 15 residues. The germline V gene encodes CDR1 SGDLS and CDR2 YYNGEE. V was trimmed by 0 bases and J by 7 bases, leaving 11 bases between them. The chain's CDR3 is CASSVEARENSPLHF. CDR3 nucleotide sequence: TGTGCCAGCAGCGTAGAGGCACGGGAAAATTCACCCCTCCACTTT. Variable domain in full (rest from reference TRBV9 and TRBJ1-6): DSGVTQTPKHLITATGQRVTLRCSPRSGDLSVYWYQQSLDQGLQFLIQYYNGEERAKGNILERFSAQQFPDLHSELNLSSLELGDSALYFCASSVEARENSPLHFGNGTRLTVT.

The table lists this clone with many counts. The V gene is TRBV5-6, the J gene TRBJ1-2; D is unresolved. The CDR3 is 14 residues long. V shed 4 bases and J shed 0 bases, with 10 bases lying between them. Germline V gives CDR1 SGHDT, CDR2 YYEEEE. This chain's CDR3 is CASSLGLSNYGYTF. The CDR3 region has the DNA TGTGCCAGCAGCCTAGGACTGTCTAACTATGGCTACACCTTC.

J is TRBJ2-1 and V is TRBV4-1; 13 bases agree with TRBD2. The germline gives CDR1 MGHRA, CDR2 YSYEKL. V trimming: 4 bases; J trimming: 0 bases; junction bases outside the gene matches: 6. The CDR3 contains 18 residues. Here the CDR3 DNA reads TGCGCCAGCAGCCTGACTAGCGGGGGGTGGAGCTCCTACAATGAGCAGTTCTTC. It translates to CASSLTSGGWSSYNEQFF.

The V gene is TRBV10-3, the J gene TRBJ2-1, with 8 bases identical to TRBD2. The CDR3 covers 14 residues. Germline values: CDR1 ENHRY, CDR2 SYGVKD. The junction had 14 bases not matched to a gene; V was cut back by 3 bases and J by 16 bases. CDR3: CAISEVTSATSEFF. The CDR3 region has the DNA TGTGCCATCAGTGAAGTGACTAGCGCTACATCAGAATTCTTC.

CDR3 DNA sequence: TGTGCCAGCAGCCAAGTTATCGGAGGGAAGCAGCCCCAGCATTTT. This gives the protein CASSQVIGGKQPQHF. The gene calls are TRBV14 and TRBJ1-5; D not resolved. V was cut by 1 base and J by 7 bases, with 14 bases left in between. This CDR3 spans 15 amino acids. Germline CDR1 reads SGHDN; CDR2 reads FVKESK.

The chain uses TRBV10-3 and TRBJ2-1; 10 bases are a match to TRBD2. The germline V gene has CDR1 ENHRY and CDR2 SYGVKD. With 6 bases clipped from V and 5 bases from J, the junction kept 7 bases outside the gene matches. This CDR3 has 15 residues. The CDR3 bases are TGTGCCATCAGGCCCTTTACTAGCGGGAACAATGAGCAGTTCTTC. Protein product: CAIRPFTSGNNEQFF.

The CDR3 DNA is TGTGCCAGCTCATCGACCTTTAGCGGGGGATACAATGAGCAGTTCTTC. This encodes CASSSTFSGGYNEQFF. The chain joins TRBV18 to TRBJ2-1; TRBD2 matches 9 bases. Trimming at V came to 5 bases and at J to 4 bases, leaving 9 bases not matched to a gene. CDR3 size: 16 residues. Looked up from germline, CDR1 is KGHSH and CDR2 is LQKENI.

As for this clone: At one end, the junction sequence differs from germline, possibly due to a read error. CDR3 protein: CASSQDAAAKNLQYF. The CDR3 bases are TGCGCCAGCAGCCAAGATGCGGCAGCCAAAAACCTTCAGTACTTC. This chain links TRBV4-3 with TRBJ2-4; D gene ambiguous. This CDR3 spans 15 amino acids. Looked up from germline, CDR1 is LGHNA and CDR2 is YSLEER.

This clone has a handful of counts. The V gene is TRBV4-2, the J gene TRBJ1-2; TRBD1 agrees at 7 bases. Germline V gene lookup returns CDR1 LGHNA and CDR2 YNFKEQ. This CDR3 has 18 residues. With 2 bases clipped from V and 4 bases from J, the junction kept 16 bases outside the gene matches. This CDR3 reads CASSQTISRDRKSYGYTF. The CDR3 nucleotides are TGTGCCAGCAGCCAAACAATAAGCCGGGACAGAAAAAGCTATGGCTACACCTTC.

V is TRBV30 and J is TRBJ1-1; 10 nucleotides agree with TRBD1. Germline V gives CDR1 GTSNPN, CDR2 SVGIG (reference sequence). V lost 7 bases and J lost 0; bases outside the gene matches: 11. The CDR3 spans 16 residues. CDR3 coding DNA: TGTGCCTCCACCCGGGACAGGGGCCTGCTGAACACTGAAGCTTTCTTT. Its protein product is CASTRDRGLLNTEAFF.